This T cell receptor beta chain is from a study of shared clonotypes between healthy human individuals. The repertoire was sequenced with immunoSEQ multiplex PCR; TCRdb's copy has only in-frame clones and lacks some. The sample records some 2 million clones, 85% to 95% being singletons. V lost 4 bases to trimming and J lost 8 bases; unmatched junction nucleotides: 10. The CDR3 has 16 amino acids. Germline loops: CDR1 LGHNA, CDR2 YSLEER. Into CD45RA+ naive and CD45RA-negative memory subsets, the CD4+ cells were split. The sequenced material came from naive CD4+ T cells sorted from blood. Sample subset: CD45RA+ positively selected. The origin of this receptor is a man aged 18-30 years in good health. This chain joins TRBV4-3 and TRBJ1-4; 10 bases map to TRBD1. The CDR3 region is CASSRDRGQEGEKLFF. The CDR3 DNA reads as TGCGCCAGCAGCCGAGACAGGGGGCAAGAAGGGGAAAAACTGTTTTTT.